This TCR beta chain derives from a study of blood T cell repertoires in COVID-19. With 6 bases removed from V and 6 bases from J, the gap between germline ends came to 10 bases. CDR3 length: 12 amino acids. Assay: immunoSEQ multiplex PCR; the TCRdb copy retains only in-frame clones and omits some. The sample records about 170,000 clones, over 65% being singletons. This sequence originates from a woman aged 45 to 65 who had recovered from COVID-19. This chain joins TRBV23-1 and TRBJ2-3, with a weak D call TRBD1 (6 bases). TRBV23-1 is an ORF, with its function uncertain. Sample: PBMCs or T cells enriched from blood (not recorded which). The CDR3 loop reads CASRRQVDTQYF. Here the CDR3 DNA reads TGCGCCAGCAGAAGACAGGTCGATACGCAGTATTTT.